Listed below are T cell receptor beta chains from one sample, sequenced in a study of blood T cells in healthy people across ages. TCRdb re-analysed the 5' RACE reads in MiXCR, keeping a single row per CDR3 protein. Here the sample spans fewer than 900,000 distinct CDR3 sequences, around 48% being singletons. Input material: blood. The receptor set was obtained from a woman aged 55-69 years in good health. Each CDR3 is given with its conserved first and last residue. The D gene is left open where the match is weak. Some rows have no size entry. The others give once, few or many, or a class for an expanded clone.

TRBJ1-1,-,-,TRBV20-1,TGCAGTGCTAGTTTCGGCAACACTGAAGCTTTCTTT,CSASFGNTEAFF
TRBJ1-5,TRBD1,-,TRBV20-1,TGCAGTGCTAGAGATCTGGGACAGGGGTATCAGCCCCAGCATTTT,CSARDLGQGYQPQHF
TRBJ2-1,-,few,TRBV3-1,TGTGCCAGCAGCCGCCGACAGGACCCGTCCTACAATGAGCAGTTCTTC,CASSRRQDPSYNEQFF
TRBJ2-5,TRBD2,-,TRBV4-3,TGCGCCAGCAGCCAAGAGGAAGTAGCGGGAGGGACGATGTTTGAGCAGTACTTC,CASSQEEVAGGTMFEQYF
TRBJ2-7,-,-,TRBV3-1,TGTGCCAGCAGCCAAGTCAACAGGGAGGACGAGCAGTACTTC,CASSQVNREDEQYF
TRBJ1-4,-,-,TRBV14,TGTGCCAGCAGCCGGGACCTTGCAACTAATGAAAAACTGTTTTTT,CASSRDLATNEKLFF
TRBJ1-2,-,many,TRBV5-6,TGTGCCAGCAGCCGAGAGTATGGCTACACCTTC,CASSREYGYTF
TRBJ2-7,-,-,TRBV4-2,TGTGCCAGCAGCCAAGCCGCGCAGTACAATGAGCAGTACTTC,CASSQAAQYNEQYF
TRBJ2-1,TRBD2,-,TRBV27,TGTGCCAGCAGTACTAGCGGGCCCTACAATGAGCAGTTCTTC,CASSTSGPYNEQFF
TRBJ2-5,-,few,TRBV4-3,TGCGCCAGCTCCGGGGCCCAAGAGACCCAGTACTTC,CASSGAQETQYF
TRBJ1-5,TRBD1,-,TRBV7-2,TGTGCCAGCAGCCCCAGGGGGCTAGGGCAGCCCCAGCATTTT,CASSPRGLGQPQHF
TRBJ2-1,TRBD1,-,TRBV7-9,TGTGCCAGCAGCTTAGGGACCGGGACAGGCCACAATGAGCAGTTCTTC,CASSLGTGTGHNEQFF
TRBJ1-2,-,few,TRBV12-3/TRBV12-4,TGTGCCAGCAGTTCGAGGCCTCGCAGATGGGGCTACACCTTC,CASSSRPRRWGYTF
TRBJ2-5,-,-,TRBV14,TGTGCCAGCAGCCAAGACGAGCGGCACCAAGAGACCCAGTACTTC,CASSQDERHQETQYF
TRBJ1-4,-,many,TRBV20-1,TGCAGTGCTAGAGCCCCAGACAAGAATGAAAAACTGTTTTTT,CSARAPDKNEKLFF
TRBJ2-7,-,-,TRBV6-2/TRBV6-3,TGTGCCAGCAGTTACTCCTTTAGCGACAACACCTACGAGCAGTACTTC,CASSYSFSDNTYEQYF
TRBJ1-1,-,-,TRBV20-1,TGCAGTGCTAGAGATCGTCGGGGGGTGGGGAAGACTGAAGCTTTCTTT,CSARDRRGVGKTEAFF
TRBJ2-1,TRBD2,few,TRBV28,TGTGCCAGCAGTTCCCCCTATCGTCCCGGGAGGTCATACAATGAGCAGTTCTTC,CASSSPYRPGRSYNEQFF
TRBJ2-5,-,many,TRBV7-7,TGTGCCAGCAGCTTACCCGGACAGCAAGAGACCCAGTACTTC,CASSLPGQQETQYF
TRBJ2-5,TRBD2,-,TRBV5-1,TGCGCCAGCAGCCCGGGACTAGCGGGTTCCGTACAAGAGACCCAGTACTTC,CASSPGLAGSVQETQYF
TRBJ2-1,-,few,TRBV7-2,TGTGCCAGCAGCGCGGCTAACAATGAGCAGTTCTTC,CASSAANNEQFF
TRBJ1-4,-,few,TRBV18,TGTGCCAGCTCACCTATGGGGGGAGCAACTAATGAAAAACTGTTTTTT,CASSPMGGATNEKLFF
TRBJ2-5,-,-,TRBV27,TGTGCCAGCAGTTTAGCGAGTTCCGAGACCCAGTACTTC,CASSLASSETQYF
TRBJ2-7,TRBD2,-,TRBV7-2,TGTGCCAGCAGCCGCAGGACTAGCAACGAGCAGTACTTC,CASSRRTSNEQYF
TRBJ1-4,-,few,TRBV20-1,TGCAGTGCTAGTGGACGGACTAATGAAAAACTGTTTTTT,CSASGRTNEKLFF
TRBJ2-3,-,-,TRBV7-8,TGTGCCAGCACCAACAGGGAGAGGGCAGATACGCAGTATTTT,CASTNRERADTQYF
TRBJ2-5,TRBD1,-,TRBV5-1,TGCGCCAGCAGCCAATCAGGGACAGGCTTTGGGGAGACCCAGTACTTC,CASSQSGTGFGETQYF
TRBJ2-3,TRBD2,few,TRBV30,TGTGCCTGGAGTCAACTAGCGGGGACGACAGATACGCAGTATTTT,CAWSQLAGTTDTQYF
TRBJ2-7,-,few,TRBV6-6,TGTGCCAGCAGTTACGGCCGGGCAAGAGAGAGCGAGCAGTACTTC,CASSYGRARESEQYF
TRBJ2-3,-,-,TRBV7-2,TGTGCCAGCAGCTTACGACGGCGGGGACGCACAGATACGCAGTATTTT,CASSLRRRGRTDTQYF
TRBJ2-3,TRBD2,-,TRBV7-2,TGTGCCAGCACGATCATTCGGACTAGCGGGACCTACACAGATACGCAGTATTTT,CASTIIRTSGTYTDTQYF
TRBJ2-3,TRBD2,-,TRBV7-2,TGTGCCAGCAGCTTAGGGCCGGCGCGGGGGGTCGGGGGGCAGTATTTT,CASSLGPARGVGGQYF
TRBJ2-7,-,-,TRBV20-1,TGCGGTGCTGACGGGACCAGCTACGAGCAGTACTTC,CGADGTSYEQYF
TRBJ1-2,-,many,TRBV9,TGTGCCAGCAGCGTAGATCCGCTGCTCGGTGGCTACACCTTC,CASSVDPLLGGYTF
TRBJ1-4,TRBD1,-,TRBV7-9,TGTGCCAGCAGCTTATCTGGGGGACAGCTCAATGAAAAACTGTTTTTT,CASSLSGGQLNEKLFF
TRBJ2-7,-,-,TRBV28,TGTGCCAGCGACGCCCTAGATTCCTACGAGCAGTACTTC,CASDALDSYEQYF
TRBJ2-6,-,-,TRBV4-3,TGCGCCAGCAGCCAAGCAAGGGCCCCCTCTGGGGCCAACGTCCTGACTTTC,CASSQARAPSGANVLTF
TRBJ2-5,-,-,TRBV20-1,TGCAGTGCTAGAGATCAATTCCGCCTAGTTAGGGGTAATGAGCAGTACTTC,CSARDQFRLVRGNEQYF
TRBJ1-2,TRBD1,many,TRBV5-1,TGCGCCAGCAGCTTGAGCCAGGGGGATGGCTACACCTTC,CASSLSQGDGYTF
TRBJ1-2,-,-,TRBV4-3,TGCGCCAGCAGCCAAGATGGACGCTATGGCTACACCTTC,CASSQDGRYGYTF
TRBJ2-5,-,-,TRBV9,TGTGCCAGCAGCAAAGCCGGGACAAATTTCGTAGAGACCCAGTACTTC,CASSKAGTNFVETQYF
TRBJ2-1,TRBD1,-,TRBV7-2,TGTGCCAGCGGCCGGGGACAGGTTGCCAATGAGCAGTTCTTC,CASGRGQVANEQFF
TRBJ2-7,TRBD1,many,TRBV20-1,TGCAGTGCTAGTCGGACAGGAAAATCCGAGCAGTACTTC,CSASRTGKSEQYF
TRBJ2-1,TRBD1,-,TRBV6-2/TRBV6-3,TGTGCCAGCAGCCCTCGGACAGGGACAAGCTCCTACAATGAGCAGTTCTTC,CASSPRTGTSSYNEQFF
TRBJ1-4,TRBD1,-,TRBV2,TGTGCCAGCTCCAGGACAGGACTTTGGGAAAAACTGTTTTTT,CASSRTGLWEKLFF
TRBJ2-1,TRBD2,-,TRBV20-1,TGCAGTGCTGAGCCGGGACTAGGGTCCTACAATGAGCAGTTCTTC,CSAEPGLGSYNEQFF
TRBJ2-1,-,-,TRBV12-3/TRBV12-4,TGTGCCAGCAGTTTAGGGCAGAAGAGCTCCTACAATGAGCAGTTCTTC,CASSLGQKSSYNEQFF
TRBJ1-1,-,-,TRBV11-2,TGTGCCAGCAGCTTAGATCCGGGGAGACTGAACACTGAAGCTTTCTTT,CASSLDPGRLNTEAFF
TRBJ2-3,-,-,TRBV7-9,TGTGCCAGCAGCTTCGGACAAGGAGACACAGATACGCAGTATTTT,CASSFGQGDTDTQYF
TRBJ2-4,-,-,TRBV6-2/TRBV6-3,TGTGCCAGCAGTCCCAGGGGATTTGCCAAAAACATTCAGTACTTC,CASSPRGFAKNIQYF
TRBJ1-2,-,-,TRBV7-9,TGTGCCAGCAGCCAAACCGGGACATCGGGCTACACCTTC,CASSQTGTSGYTF
TRBJ2-3,TRBD2,-,TRBV12-3/TRBV12-4,TGTGCCAGCAGTCACAGCGGAATAGCGGGAGAAGATACGCAGTATTTT,CASSHSGIAGEDTQYF
TRBJ1-1,-,-,TRBV5-1,TGCGCCGGCAGATCCGGGGGCAACGCTGAAGCTTTCTTT,CAGRSGGNAEAFF